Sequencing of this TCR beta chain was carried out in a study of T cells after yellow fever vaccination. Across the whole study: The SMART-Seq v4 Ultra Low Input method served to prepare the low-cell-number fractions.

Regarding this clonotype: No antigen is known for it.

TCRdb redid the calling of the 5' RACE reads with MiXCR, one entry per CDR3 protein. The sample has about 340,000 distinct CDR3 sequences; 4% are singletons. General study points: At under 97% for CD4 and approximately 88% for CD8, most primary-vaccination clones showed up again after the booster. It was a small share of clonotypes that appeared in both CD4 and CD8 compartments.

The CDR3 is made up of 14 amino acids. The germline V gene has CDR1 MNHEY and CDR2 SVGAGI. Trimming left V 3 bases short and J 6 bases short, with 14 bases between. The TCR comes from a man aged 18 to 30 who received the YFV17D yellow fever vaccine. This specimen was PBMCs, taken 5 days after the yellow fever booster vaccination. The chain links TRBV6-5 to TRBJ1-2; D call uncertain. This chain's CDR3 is CASSYLYPIDGYTF. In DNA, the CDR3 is TGTGCCAGCAGTTATCTCTACCCAATAGATGGCTACACCTTC.